Sequencing of this TCR beta chain was carried out in a study of CD8 T cells in ankylosing spondylitis. The study's findings and limits: There was reportedly significant enrichment of clones that were disease-linked in matched ankylosing spondylitis synovial fluid. Those disease-linked clones were CD8+; they were also relatively rare in peripheral blood. For ankylosing spondylitis blood, a TCR beta motif of 7 to 9 highly homologous variants appeared characteristic.

A word on this clonotype: No antigen is known for it.

Quantitative 5'-RACE with molecular barcodes generated TCR beta libraries. One entry per CDR3 protein results from TCRdb running MiXCR on the 5' RACE reads. The sample includes over 130,000 distinct CDR3 sequences, about 42% of them seen just once. The CDR3 contains 15 residues. Trimming removed 5 bases at V and 6 bases at J, with 19 bases between. The receptor comes from a male donor with ankylosing spondylitis. The chain couples TRBV12-3 or TRBV12-4 to TRBJ1-1, with D possibly matching TRBD1 (6 bases). Sequencing was performed on synovial fluid, either unsorted or a sorted T cell fraction (not recorded which). The CDR3 is CASSLPAGVLAEAFF. The CDR3 bases are TGTGCCAGCAGTCTACCCGCAGGGGTTCTCGCTGAAGCTTTCTTT.